The TCR beta chain described here comes from a study of CDR3 diversity in severe acne. The V and J ends lost 4 bases and 5 bases, in that order; junction bases with no gene match: 8. The CDR3 consists of 14 residues. Germline CDR1 is SQVTM and CDR2 is ANQGSEA. TCRdb reprocessed the PCR reads with MiXCR, giving one entry per CDR3 protein. The sample consists of approximately 90,000 distinct CDR3 sequences, around 47% of them appearing once. Source material: blood. V is TRBV29-1 and J is TRBJ1-5; 7 nucleotides line up with TRBD1. The sequence came from a male donor with severe acne vulgaris. The CDR3 coding sequence is TGCAGCGTTGGTTCCGGGACAGCTGATCAGCCCCAGCATTTT. Amino acids: CSVGSGTADQPQHF. The whole variable domain, remainder taken from reference TRBV29-1 and TRBJ1-5, is SAVISQKPSRDICQRGTSLTIQCQVDSQVTMMFWYRQQPGQSLTLIATANQGSEATYESGFVIDKFPISRPNLTFSTLTVSNMSPEDSSIYLCSVGSGTADQPQHFGDGTRLSIL.